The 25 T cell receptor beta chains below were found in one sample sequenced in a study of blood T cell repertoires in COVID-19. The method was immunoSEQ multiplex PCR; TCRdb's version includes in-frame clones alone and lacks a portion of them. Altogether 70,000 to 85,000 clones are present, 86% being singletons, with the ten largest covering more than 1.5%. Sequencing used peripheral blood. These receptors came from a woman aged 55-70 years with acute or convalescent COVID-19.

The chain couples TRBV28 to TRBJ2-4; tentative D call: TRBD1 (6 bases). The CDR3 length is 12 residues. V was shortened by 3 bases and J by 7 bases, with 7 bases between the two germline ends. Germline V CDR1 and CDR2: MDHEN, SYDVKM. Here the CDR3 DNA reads TGTGCCAGCAGTTTGCAGGGGAACATTCAGTACTTC. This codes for CASSLQGNIQYF.

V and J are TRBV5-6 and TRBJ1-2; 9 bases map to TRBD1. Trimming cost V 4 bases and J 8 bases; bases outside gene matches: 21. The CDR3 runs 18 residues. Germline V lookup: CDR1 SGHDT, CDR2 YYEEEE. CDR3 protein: CASSPRPGTGSYLSGYTF. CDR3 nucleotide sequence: TGTGCCAGCAGCCCTCGACCAGGGACAGGGAGCTACTTATCGGGCTACACCTTC. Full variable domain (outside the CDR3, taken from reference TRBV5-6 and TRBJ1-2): DAGVTQSPTHLIKTRGQQVTLRCSPKSGHDTVSWYQQALGQGPQFIFQYYEEEERQRGNFPDRFSGHQFPNYSSELNVNALLLGDSALYLCASSPRPGTGSYLSGYTFGSGTRLTVV.

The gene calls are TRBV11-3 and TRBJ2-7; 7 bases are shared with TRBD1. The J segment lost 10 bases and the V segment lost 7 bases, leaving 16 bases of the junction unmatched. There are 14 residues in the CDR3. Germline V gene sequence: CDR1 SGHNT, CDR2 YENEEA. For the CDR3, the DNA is TGTGCCAGCATCCCCCGGGACAGCCGAGAATCTCAGTACTTC. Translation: CASIPRDSRESQYF. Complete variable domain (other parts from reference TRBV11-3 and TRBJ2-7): EAGVVQSPRYKIIEKKQPVAFWCNPISGHNTLYWYLQNLGQGPELLIRYENEEAVDDSQLPKDRFSAERLKGVDSTLKIQPAELGDSAVYLCASIPRDSRESQYFGPGTRLTVT.

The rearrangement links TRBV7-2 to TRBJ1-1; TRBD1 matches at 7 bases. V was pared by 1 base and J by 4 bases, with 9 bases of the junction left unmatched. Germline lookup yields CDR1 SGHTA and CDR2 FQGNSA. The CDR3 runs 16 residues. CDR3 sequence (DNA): TGTGCCAGCAGCTTAGAGGAGGGGGCCTTCGGCACTGAAGCTTTCTTT. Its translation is CASSLEEGAFGTEAFF.

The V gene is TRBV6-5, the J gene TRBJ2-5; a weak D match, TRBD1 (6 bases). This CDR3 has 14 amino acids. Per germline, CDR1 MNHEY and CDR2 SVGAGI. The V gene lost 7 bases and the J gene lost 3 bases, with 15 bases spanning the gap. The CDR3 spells CASTYRDAKETQYF. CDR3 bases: TGTGCCAGCACCTACAGGGATGCGAAAGAGACCCAGTACTTC.

DNA for the CDR3: TGTGCCAGCAGTTTAGTGTCCCCAGTCACGGAAGCTTTCTTT. This codes for CASSLVSPVTEAFF. This chain joins TRBV28 and TRBJ1-1; unclear D gene. The ends were cut back, 2 bases at V and 8 bases at J, with 15 bases in the middle. CDR3 length: 14 residues. The germline CDR1 and CDR2 sequences are MDHEN and SYDVKM.

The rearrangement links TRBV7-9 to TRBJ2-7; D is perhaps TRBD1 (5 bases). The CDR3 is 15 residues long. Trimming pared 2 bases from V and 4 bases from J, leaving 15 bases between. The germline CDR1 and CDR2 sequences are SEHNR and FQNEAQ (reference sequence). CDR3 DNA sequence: TGTGCCAGCAGCTTATTCCAGGGTTCGATATACGAGCAGTACTTC. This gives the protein CASSLFQGSIYEQYF. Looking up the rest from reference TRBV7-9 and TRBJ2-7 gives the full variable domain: DTGVSQNPRHKITKRGQNVTFRCDPISEHNRLYWYRQTLGQGPEFLTYFQNEAQLEKSRLLSDRFSAERPKGSFSTLEIQRTEQGDSAMYLCASSLFQGSIYEQYFGPGTRLTVT.

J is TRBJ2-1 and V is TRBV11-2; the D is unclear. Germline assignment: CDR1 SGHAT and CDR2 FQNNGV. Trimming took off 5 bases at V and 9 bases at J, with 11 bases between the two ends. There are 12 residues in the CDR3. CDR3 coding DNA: TGTGCCAGCAGCCCGCCCCTAACTGAGCAGTTCTTC. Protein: CASSPPLTEQFF. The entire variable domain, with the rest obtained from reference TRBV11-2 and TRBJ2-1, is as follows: EAGVAQSPRYKIIEKRQSVAFWCNPISGHATLYWYQQILGQGPKLLIQFQNNGVVDDSQLPKDRFSAERLKGVDSTLKIQPAKLEDSAVYLCASSPPLTEQFFGPGTRLTVL.

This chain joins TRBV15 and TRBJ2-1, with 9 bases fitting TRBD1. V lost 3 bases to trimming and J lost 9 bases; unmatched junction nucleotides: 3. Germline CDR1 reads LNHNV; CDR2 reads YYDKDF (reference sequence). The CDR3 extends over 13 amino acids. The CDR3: CATSRDRGGEQFF. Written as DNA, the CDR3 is TGTGCCACCAGCAGGGACAGGGGAGGTGAGCAGTTCTTC.

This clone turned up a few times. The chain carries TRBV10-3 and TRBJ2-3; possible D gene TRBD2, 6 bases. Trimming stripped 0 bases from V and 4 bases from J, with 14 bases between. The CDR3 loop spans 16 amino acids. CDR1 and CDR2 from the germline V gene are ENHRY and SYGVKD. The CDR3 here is CAISESNSGLPDTQYF. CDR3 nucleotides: TGTGCCATCAGTGAGTCAAATAGCGGTCTCCCAGATACGCAGTATTTT.

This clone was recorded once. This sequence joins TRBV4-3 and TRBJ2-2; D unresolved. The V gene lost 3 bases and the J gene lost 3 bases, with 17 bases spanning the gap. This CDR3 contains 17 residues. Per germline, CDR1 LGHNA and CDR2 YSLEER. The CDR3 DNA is TGCGCCAGCAGCCACTGGGTCCGCGAACAGTACACCGGGGAGCTGTTTTTT. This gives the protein CASSHWVREQYTGELFF.

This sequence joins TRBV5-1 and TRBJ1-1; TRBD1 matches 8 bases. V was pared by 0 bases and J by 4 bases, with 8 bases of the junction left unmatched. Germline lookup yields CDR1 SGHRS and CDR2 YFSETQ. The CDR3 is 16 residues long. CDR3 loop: CASSLVGTGGLTEAFF. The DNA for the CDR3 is TGCGCCAGCAGCTTGGTAGGGACAGGTGGACTCACTGAAGCTTTCTTT.

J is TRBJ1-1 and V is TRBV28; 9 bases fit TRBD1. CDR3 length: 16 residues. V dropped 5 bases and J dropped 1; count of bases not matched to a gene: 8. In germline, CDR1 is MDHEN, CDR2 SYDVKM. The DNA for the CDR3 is TGTGCCAGCAGTCCGGACTGGGGACAGGGGAACACTGAAGCTTTCTTT. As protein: CASSPDWGQGNTEAFF. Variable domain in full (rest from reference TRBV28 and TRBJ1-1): DVKVTQSSRYLVKRTGEKVFLECVQDMDHENMFWYRQDPGLGLRLIYFSYDVKMKEKGDIPEGYSVSREKKERFSLILESASTNQTSMYLCASSPDWGQGNTEAFFGQGTRLTVV.

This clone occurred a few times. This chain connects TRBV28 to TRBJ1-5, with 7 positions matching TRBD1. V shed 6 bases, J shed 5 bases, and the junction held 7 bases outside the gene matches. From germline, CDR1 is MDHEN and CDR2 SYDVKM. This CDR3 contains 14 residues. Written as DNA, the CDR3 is TGTGCCAGCAGCCTGACAGGGCCCCATCAGCCCCAGCATTTT. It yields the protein CASSLTGPHQPQHF.

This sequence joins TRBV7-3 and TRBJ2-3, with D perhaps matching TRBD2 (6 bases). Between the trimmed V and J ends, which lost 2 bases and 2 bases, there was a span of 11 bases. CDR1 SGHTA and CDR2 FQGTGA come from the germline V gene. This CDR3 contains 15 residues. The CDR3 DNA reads TGTGCCAGCAGCTTAGGAGGGCCCCCCACAGATACGCAGTATTTT. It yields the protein CASSLGGPPTDTQYF.

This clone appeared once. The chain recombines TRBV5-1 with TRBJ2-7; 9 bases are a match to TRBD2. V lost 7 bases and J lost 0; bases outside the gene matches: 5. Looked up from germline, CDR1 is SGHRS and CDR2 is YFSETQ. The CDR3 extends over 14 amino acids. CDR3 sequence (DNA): TGCGCCAGCGCTATGACTAGCGGCTCCTACGAGCAGTACTTC. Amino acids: CASAMTSGSYEQYF.

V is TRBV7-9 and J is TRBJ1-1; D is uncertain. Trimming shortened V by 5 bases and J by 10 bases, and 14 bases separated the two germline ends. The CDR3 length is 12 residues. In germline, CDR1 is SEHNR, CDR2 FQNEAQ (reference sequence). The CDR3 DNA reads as TGTGCCAGCAGCCCTGAGGGTCCAACAGCTTTCTTT. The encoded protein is CASSPEGPTAFF.

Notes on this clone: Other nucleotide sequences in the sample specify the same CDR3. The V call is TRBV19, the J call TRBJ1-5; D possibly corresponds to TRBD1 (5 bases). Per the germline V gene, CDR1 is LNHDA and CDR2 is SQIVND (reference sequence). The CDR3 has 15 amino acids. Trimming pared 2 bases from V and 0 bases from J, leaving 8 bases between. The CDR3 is CASSINQGSNQPQHF. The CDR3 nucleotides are TGTGCCAGTAGTATAAACCAGGGTAGCAATCAGCCCCAGCATTTT.

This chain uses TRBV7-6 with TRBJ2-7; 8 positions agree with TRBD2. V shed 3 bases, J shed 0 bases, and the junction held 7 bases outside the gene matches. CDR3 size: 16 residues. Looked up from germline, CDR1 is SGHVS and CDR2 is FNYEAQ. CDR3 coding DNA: TGTGCCAGCAGCTTTGAGTTAGCGGGGAGCTCCTACGAGCAGTACTTC. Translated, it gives CASSFELAGSSYEQYF.

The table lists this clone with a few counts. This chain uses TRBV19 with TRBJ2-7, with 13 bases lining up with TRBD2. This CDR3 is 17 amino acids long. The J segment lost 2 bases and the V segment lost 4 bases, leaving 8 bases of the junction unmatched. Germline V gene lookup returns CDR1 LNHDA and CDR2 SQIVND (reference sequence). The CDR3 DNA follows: TGTGCCAGTAGTAGAGGACTAGCGGGAGTTGGACCCTACGAGCAGTACTTC. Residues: CASSRGLAGVGPYEQYF.

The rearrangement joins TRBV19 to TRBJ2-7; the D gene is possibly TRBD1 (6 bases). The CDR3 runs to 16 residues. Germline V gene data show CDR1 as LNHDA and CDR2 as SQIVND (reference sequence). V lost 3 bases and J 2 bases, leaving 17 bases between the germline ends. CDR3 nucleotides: TGTGCCAGTAGTATGATCGCAGGGGTGCGTACCTACGAGCAGTACTTC. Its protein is CASSMIAGVRTYEQYF.

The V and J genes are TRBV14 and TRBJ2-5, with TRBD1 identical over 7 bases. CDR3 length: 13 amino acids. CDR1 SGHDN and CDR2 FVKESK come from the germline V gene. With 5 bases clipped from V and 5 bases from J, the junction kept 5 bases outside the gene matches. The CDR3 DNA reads TGTGCCAGCAGCAGGGGACAGCGGGAGACCCAGTACTTC. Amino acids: CASSRGQRETQYF.

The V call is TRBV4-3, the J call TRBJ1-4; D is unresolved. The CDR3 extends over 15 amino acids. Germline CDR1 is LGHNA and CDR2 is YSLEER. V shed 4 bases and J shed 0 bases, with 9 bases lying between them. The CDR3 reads CASSPTSATNEKLFF. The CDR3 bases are TGCGCCAGCAGCCCTACCTCTGCAACTAATGAAAAACTGTTTTTT.

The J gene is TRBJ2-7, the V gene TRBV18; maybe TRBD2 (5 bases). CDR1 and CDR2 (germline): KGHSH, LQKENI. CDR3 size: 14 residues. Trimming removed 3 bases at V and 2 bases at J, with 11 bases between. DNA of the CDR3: TGTGCCAGCTCACCCCCTGGACTGCCCTACGAGCAGTACTTC. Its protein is CASSPPGLPYEQYF.

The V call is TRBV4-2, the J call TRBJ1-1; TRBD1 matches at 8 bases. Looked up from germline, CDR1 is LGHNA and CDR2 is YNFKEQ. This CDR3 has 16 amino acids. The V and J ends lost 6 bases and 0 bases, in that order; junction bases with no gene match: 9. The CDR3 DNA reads TGTGCCAGCAGGGACACAGGGGGTATTGTGAACACTGAAGCTTTCTTT. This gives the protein CASRDTGGIVNTEAFF.